The 25 T cell receptor beta chains in this list originate from one sample, sequenced in a study of blood T cell repertoires in COVID-19. This table comes from immunoSEQ multiplex PCR, and its TCRdb copy is limited to in-frame clones, with some not included. This table holds over 45,000 clones, around nine tenths found once. The sequenced material came from peripheral blood. These receptors were collected from a woman older than 75 with acute or convalescent COVID-19.

The V call is TRBV5-1, the J call TRBJ1-4; 9 nucleotides line up with TRBD1. Germline V gene lookup returns CDR1 SGHRS and CDR2 YFSETQ. The CDR3 has 14 amino acids. Germline trimming cut 0 bases from V and 6 bases from J; bases unmatched to any gene: 0. The CDR3 reads CASSLGTGDEKLFF. Here the CDR3 DNA reads TGCGCCAGCAGCTTGGGGACAGGGGATGAAAAACTGTTTTTT.

The chain has TRBV19 and TRBJ2-1, with D perhaps matching TRBD1 (6 bases). Germline CDR1 is LNHDA and CDR2 is SQIVND (reference sequence). This CDR3 comprises 13 residues. Trimming shortened V by 7 bases and J by 5 bases, and 12 bases separated the two germline ends. CDR3: CASKGRGNNEQFF. The CDR3 DNA follows: TGTGCCAGTAAGGGCAGGGGCAACAATGAGCAGTTCTTC.

This clone was seen just once. This rearrangement joins TRBV29-1 to TRBJ1-1, with D uncertain. Germline-derived CDR1 and CDR2 are SQVTM and ANQGSEA. V lost 7 bases and J lost 3, with 15 bases in between. This CDR3 contains 13 residues. The CDR3 region is CSAQREVDTEAFF. The CDR3 nucleotides are TGCAGCGCCCAACGCGAGGTGGACACTGAAGCTTTCTTT.

V gene TRBV6-5 combines with J gene TRBJ1-3; 9 bases are shared with TRBD1. The germline V gene encodes CDR1 MNHEY and CDR2 SVGAGI. J lost 6 bases, V lost 6 bases, and 9 bases had no gene match. The CDR3 runs 15 residues. The CDR3: CASRRDRESSNTIYF. In nucleotides, the CDR3 is TGTGCCAGCAGGAGGGACAGGGAAAGCTCAAACACCATATATTTT.

Only one count was recorded for this clone. This rearrangement joins TRBV6-1 to TRBJ1-2; D may be TRBD1 (6 bases). The germline V gene has CDR1 MNHNS and CDR2 SASEGT. Trimming took 0 bases from V and 6 from J, leaving 17 bases between them. This CDR3 is 16 amino acids long. The CDR3 loop reads CASSEALFDRRDGYTF. In nucleotides, the CDR3 is TGTGCCAGCAGTGAAGCATTGTTTGACAGGCGCGATGGCTACACCTTC.

This sequence joins TRBV3-1 (or the pseudogene TRBV3-2) and TRBJ2-5; D is undetermined. Trimming took 3 bases from V and 4 from J, leaving 9 bases between them. The germline CDR1 and CDR2 sequences are LGHDT and YNNKEL (reference sequence). The CDR3 spans 13 residues. This chain's CDR3 is CASSHPAGETQYF. In DNA, the CDR3 is TGTGCCAGCAGCCATCCCGCCGGAGAGACCCAGTACTTC.

The V call is TRBV5-1, the J call TRBJ2-2; D is undetermined. The V gene's germline CDR1 is SGHRS and CDR2 YFSETQ. V shed 0 bases and J shed 5 bases, with 11 bases lying between them. The CDR3 runs to 15 residues. The CDR3 sequence is CASSLATPGTGELFF. The CDR3 nucleotides read TGCGCCAGCAGCTTGGCCACCCCGGGTACCGGGGAGCTGTTTTTT.

V gene TRBV11-2 combines with J gene TRBJ2-7; D gene uncertain. The CDR3 totals 13 residues. CDR1 is SGHAT, CDR2 FQNNGV, per germline. V was shortened by 2 bases and J by 3 bases, with 8 bases between the two germline ends. The CDR3 sequence: CASSLSNYYEQYV. CDR3 sequence (DNA): TGTGCCAGCAGCTTATCTAACTACTACGAGCAGTACGTC.

The rearrangement uses TRBV7-2 and TRBJ2-1; D is undetermined. The CDR3 loop spans 14 amino acids. From germline, CDR1 is SGHTA and CDR2 FQGNSA. V was trimmed by 2 bases and J by 0 bases, leaving 5 bases between them. CDR3 DNA sequence: TGTGCCAGCAGCTTATTGAGCTCCTACAATGAGCAGTTCTTC. Its translation: CASSLLSSYNEQFF.

The chain has TRBV12-5 and TRBJ2-2, with D possibly matching TRBD1 (6 bases). The CDR3 contains 15 residues. Germline V gene data show CDR1 as LGHNT and CDR2 as FRNRAP. Trimming stripped 1 base from V and 0 bases from J, with 6 bases between. The CDR3 is CASGLGQANTGELFF. In DNA, the CDR3 is TGTGCTAGTGGTTTGGGACAGGCGAACACCGGGGAGCTGTTTTTT. Full variable domain (remainder filled in from reference TRBV12-5 and TRBJ2-2): DARVTQTPRHKVTEMGQEVTMRCQPILGHNTVFWYRQTMMQGLELLAYFRNRAPLDDSGMPKDRFSAEMPDATLATLKIQPSEPRDSAVYFCASGLGQANTGELFFGEGSRLTVL.

V gene TRBV2 combines with J gene TRBJ1-4, with D possibly matching TRBD1 (6 bases). V was trimmed by 6 bases and J by 6 bases, leaving 17 bases between them. The CDR3 is 15 residues long. Germline V CDR1 and CDR2: SNHLY, FYNNEI. CDR3 DNA sequence: TGTGCCAGCAGATACCTTTCCGGGACATATGAAAAACTGTTTTTT. Amino acid sequence: CASRYLSGTYEKLFF.

This clone came up a few times. The chain carries TRBV18 and TRBJ1-1; D remains unclear. The CDR3 totals 13 residues. V was cut by 2 bases and J by 0 bases, with 4 bases left in between. Germline lookup yields CDR1 KGHSH and CDR2 LQKENI. The CDR3 DNA is TGTGCCAGCTCACCAGACATGAACACTGAAGCTTTCTTT. Translation: CASSPDMNTEAFF.

This chain connects TRBV13 to TRBJ1-2, with 9 bases fitting TRBD1. V shed 0 bases, J shed 7 bases, and the junction held 9 bases outside the gene matches. CDR1 and CDR2 (germline): PRHDT, FYEKMQ (reference sequence). The CDR3 extends over 16 amino acids. The CDR3 DNA follows: TGTGCCAGCAGCTTAGGCCAGGGACAGGGAGGGGCTGGCTACACCTTC. It encodes CASSLGQGQGGAGYTF.

The chain has TRBV28 and TRBJ2-1; D remains unclear. The CDR3 loop spans 12 amino acids. The V gene's germline CDR1 is MDHEN and CDR2 SYDVKM. The ends were cut back, 8 bases at V and 5 bases at J, with 10 bases in the middle. For the CDR3, the DNA is TGTGCCAGCCAATCCCTACACAATGAGCAGTTCTTC. Translating gives CASQSLHNEQFF.

The table lists this clone with a count of one. This chain joins TRBV3-1 (or the pseudogene TRBV3-2) and TRBJ2-3, with 9 bases lining up with TRBD1. This CDR3 region has 15 residues. V was clipped by 10 bases and J by 0 bases; unmatched bases: 8. Per germline, CDR1 LGHDT and CDR2 YNNKEL (reference sequence). This CDR3 is CATSEQGASTDTQYF. Here the CDR3 DNA reads TGTGCCACATCCGAACAGGGGGCTAGCACAGATACGCAGTATTTT.

The V and J genes are TRBV11-2 and TRBJ1-2; D is unresolved. The CDR3 is made up of 12 amino acids. Trimming took 0 bases from V and 7 from J, leaving 6 bases between them. The germline V gene has CDR1 SGHAT and CDR2 FQNNGV. In DNA, the CDR3 is TGTGCCAGCAGCTTAGAGGGCACTGGCTACACCTTC. This encodes CASSLEGTGYTF.

This clone was counted a single time. This chain connects TRBV25-1 to TRBJ1-5, with D perhaps matching TRBD1 (6 bases). V was trimmed by 2 bases and J by 7 bases, leaving 12 bases between them. Germline CDR1 is MGHDK and CDR2 is SYGVNS. The length of the CDR3 is 14 residues. CDR3 protein: CASSENRDGQPQHF. The CDR3 DNA follows: TGTGCCAGCAGTGAAAACAGGGATGGACAGCCCCAGCATTTT.

The rearrangement joins TRBV27 to TRBJ2-2, with D tentatively TRBD1 (6 bases). In germline, CDR1 is MNHEY, CDR2 SMNVEV (reference sequence). The CDR3 extends over 15 amino acids. V lost 4 bases to trimming and J lost 7 bases, with 16 bases between them. The CDR3 loop is CASSSGQSGIGELFF. Written as DNA, the CDR3 is TGTGCCAGCAGTTCGGGACAATCTGGTATCGGGGAGCTGTTTTTT.

This chain connects TRBV4-1 to TRBJ1-6; tentative D call: TRBD1 (6 bases). The CDR3 runs to 16 residues. The germline gives CDR1 MGHRA, CDR2 YSYEKL. V lost 4 bases, J lost 7 bases, and 17 bases lay in between. The CDR3 sequence is CASSPPARQGNSPLHF. CDR3 bases: TGCGCCAGCAGCCCCCCCGCCCGGCAGGGGAATTCACCCCTCCACTTT.

V gene TRBV5-1 combines with J gene TRBJ2-5; TRBD2 matches 10 bases. The CDR3 spans 14 residues. V was pared by 6 bases and J by 3 bases, with 5 bases of the junction left unmatched. Germline lookup yields CDR1 SGHRS and CDR2 YFSETQ. This CDR3 is CASKSGGAEETQYF. The CDR3 bases are TGCGCCAGCAAAAGCGGGGGGGCTGAAGAGACCCAGTACTTC. Supplemented by reference TRBV5-1 and TRBJ2-5, the full variable domain reads KAGVTQTPRYLIKTRGQQVTLSCSPISGHRSVSWYQQTPGQGLQFLFEYFSETQRNKGNFPGRFSGRQFSNSRSEMNVSTLELGDSALYLCASKSGGAEETQYFGPGTRLLVL.

The gene calls are TRBV18 and TRBJ2-5; TRBD2 aligns across 9 bases. Losses at the gene ends were 0 bases for V and 1 base for J; bases not matched to a gene: 9. CDR1 is KGHSH, CDR2 LQKENI, per germline. CDR3 size: 18 residues. In DNA form, the CDR3 reads TGTGCCAGCTCACCACCTATGGCGACTAGCGGAGGCCAAGAGACCCAGTACTTC. Encoded protein: CASSPPMATSGGQETQYF. The whole variable domain, remainder taken from reference TRBV18 and TRBJ2-5, is NAGVMQNPRHLVRRRGQEARLRCSPMKGHSHVYWYRQLPEEGLKFMVYLQKENIIDESGMPKERFSAEFPKEGPSILRIQQVVRGDSAAYFCASSPPMATSGGQETQYFGPGTRLLVL.

V gene TRBV7-9 combines with J gene TRBJ1-2, with 8 positions matching TRBD1. This CDR3 spans 14 amino acids. The germline CDR1 and CDR2 sequences are SEHNR and FQNEAQ (reference sequence). V dropped 3 bases and J dropped 3; count of bases not matched to a gene: 3. The CDR3 loop reads CASSFAGGDYGYTF. CDR3 nucleotide sequence: TGTGCCAGCAGCTTCGCAGGGGGCGACTATGGCTACACCTTC.

The V call is TRBV5-4, the J call TRBJ2-2, with 7 positions matching TRBD2. V lost 0 bases and J lost 1; bases outside the gene matches: 9. CDR3 length equals 18 residues. The V gene's germline CDR1 is SGHNT and CDR2 YYREEE (reference sequence). In DNA form, the CDR3 reads TGTGCCAGCAGCTTGGGGCGAGGTGGCGGGGGGAACACCGGGGAGCTGTTTTTT. Encoded protein: CASSLGRGGGGNTGELFF.

This clone was detected only once. This chain connects TRBV15 to TRBJ2-1, with 7 bases matching TRBD2. The V gene end was trimmed by 1 base and the J gene end by 6 bases; junction bases not matched to a gene: 6. This CDR3 is 15 amino acids long. CDR1 LNHNV and CDR2 YYDKDF come from the germline V gene (reference sequence). The CDR3 loop is CATSRAIWGGNEQFF. In DNA form, the CDR3 reads TGTGCCACCAGCAGAGCCATTTGGGGGGGCAATGAGCAGTTCTTC.

Only one count was recorded for this clone. This chain joins TRBV27 and TRBJ1-2, with 8 nucleotides matching TRBD1. Germline CDR1 MNHEY, CDR2 SMNVEV (reference sequence). The CDR3 runs to 15 residues. V gave up 0 bases and J gave up 7 bases; unmatched junction bases: 7. CDR3 DNA sequence: TGTGCCAGCAGTTTATCCAAGTTAACAGGGGGTGGCTACACCTTC. Amino acid sequence: CASSLSKLTGGGYTF.